This TCR beta chain originates from a study of graft-versus-host responses after intestinal transplantation. Study as a whole: Uniformly, recipients were administered anti-thymocyte globulin induction with subsequent tacrolimus and steroids for approximately three years.

Lymphocytes from graft epithelium and lamina propria were isolated. Notes on the study in general: Investigators detected GvH clones in recipient marrow, with some emerging earlier in ileum or blood. Early after transplant, HvG declines were associated with peak levels of circulating GvH clones.

Some clones are missing from TCRdb's copy, which holds only in-frame ones; the method was immunoSEQ multiplex PCR. Among approximately 12,000 clones listed, less than 80% were seen once. Regarding this clone: Its antigen is currently unknown.

The starting material was ileum tissue, obtained 23 days after intestinal transplant. This receptor was identified in a human patient who received an intestinal transplant, so some T cells may come from the graft donor.

This CDR3 is CAILRNTGELFF. In nucleotides, the CDR3 is TGCGCCATCTTAAGGAACACCGGGGAGCTGTTTTTT. This chain links TRBV23-1 with TRBJ2-2; unclear D gene. TRBV23-1 is given ORF status, its function remaining uncertain. The CDR3 has 12 residues. V lost 10 bases and J 1 base, leaving 7 bases between the germline ends.